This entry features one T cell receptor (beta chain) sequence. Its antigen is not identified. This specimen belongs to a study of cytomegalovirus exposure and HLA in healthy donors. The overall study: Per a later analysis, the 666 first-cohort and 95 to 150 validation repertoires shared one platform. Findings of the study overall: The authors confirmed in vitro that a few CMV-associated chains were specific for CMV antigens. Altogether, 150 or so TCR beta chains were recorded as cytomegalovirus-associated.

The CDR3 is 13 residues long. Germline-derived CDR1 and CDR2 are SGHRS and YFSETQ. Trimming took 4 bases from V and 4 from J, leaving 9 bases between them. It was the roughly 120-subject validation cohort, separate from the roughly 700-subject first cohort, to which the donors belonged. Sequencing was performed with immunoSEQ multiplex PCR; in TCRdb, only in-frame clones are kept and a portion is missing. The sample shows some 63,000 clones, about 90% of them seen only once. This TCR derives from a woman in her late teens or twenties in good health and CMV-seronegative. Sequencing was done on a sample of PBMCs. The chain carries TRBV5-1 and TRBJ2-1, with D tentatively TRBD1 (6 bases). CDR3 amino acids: CASSPGTYNEQFF. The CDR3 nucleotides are TGCGCCAGCAGCCCCGGGACATACAATGAGCAGTTCTTC.